This T cell receptor beta chain was sequenced during a study of T-cell memory formation after mild COVID-19. MiXCR was run by TCRdb on the 5' RACE reads, yielding one entry per CDR3 protein. The table shows 90,000 to 120,000 distinct CDR3 sequences, with 15% to 20% occurring only once. The CDR3 has 14 residues. Trimming took off 5 bases at V and 9 bases at J, with 19 bases between the two ends. Germline V CDR1 and CDR2: SEHNR, FQNEAQ (reference sequence). This clonotype occurred many times. This chain links TRBV7-9 with TRBJ1-1; TRBD1 might be the D (5 bases). Source material: PBMCs or a T cell subset sorted from them (not recorded which). The origin of this receptor is a man between 18 and 35 years old who had mild COVID-19 (a few samples of this study predate the infection). Cell type and time point are not known. The CDR3: CASSNNRDPRKAFF. The CDR3, as DNA: TGTGCCAGCAGCAACAATAGGGACCCCCGCAAAGCTTTCTTT.